This T cell receptor (beta chain) was obtained from a study of blood T cell repertoires in COVID-19. Assay used: immunoSEQ multiplex PCR; TCRdb lists only in-frame clones, some missing. This table holds approximately 120,000 clones, 80% to 95% found once. V was trimmed by 3 bases and J by 7 bases, leaving 19 bases between them. The CDR3 has 15 amino acids. Germline CDR1 is SGDLS and CDR2 is YYNGEE. The V gene is TRBV9, the J gene TRBJ1-2; D call uncertain. Sequenced material: peripheral blood. The clonotype was recovered from a man aged 45-65 years with COVID-19, enrolled during active disease. The DNA of the CDR3 is TGTGCCAGCAGCGCACCCCGGGATTTTGGCTTTGGCTACACCTTC. Protein: CASSAPRDFGFGYTF.